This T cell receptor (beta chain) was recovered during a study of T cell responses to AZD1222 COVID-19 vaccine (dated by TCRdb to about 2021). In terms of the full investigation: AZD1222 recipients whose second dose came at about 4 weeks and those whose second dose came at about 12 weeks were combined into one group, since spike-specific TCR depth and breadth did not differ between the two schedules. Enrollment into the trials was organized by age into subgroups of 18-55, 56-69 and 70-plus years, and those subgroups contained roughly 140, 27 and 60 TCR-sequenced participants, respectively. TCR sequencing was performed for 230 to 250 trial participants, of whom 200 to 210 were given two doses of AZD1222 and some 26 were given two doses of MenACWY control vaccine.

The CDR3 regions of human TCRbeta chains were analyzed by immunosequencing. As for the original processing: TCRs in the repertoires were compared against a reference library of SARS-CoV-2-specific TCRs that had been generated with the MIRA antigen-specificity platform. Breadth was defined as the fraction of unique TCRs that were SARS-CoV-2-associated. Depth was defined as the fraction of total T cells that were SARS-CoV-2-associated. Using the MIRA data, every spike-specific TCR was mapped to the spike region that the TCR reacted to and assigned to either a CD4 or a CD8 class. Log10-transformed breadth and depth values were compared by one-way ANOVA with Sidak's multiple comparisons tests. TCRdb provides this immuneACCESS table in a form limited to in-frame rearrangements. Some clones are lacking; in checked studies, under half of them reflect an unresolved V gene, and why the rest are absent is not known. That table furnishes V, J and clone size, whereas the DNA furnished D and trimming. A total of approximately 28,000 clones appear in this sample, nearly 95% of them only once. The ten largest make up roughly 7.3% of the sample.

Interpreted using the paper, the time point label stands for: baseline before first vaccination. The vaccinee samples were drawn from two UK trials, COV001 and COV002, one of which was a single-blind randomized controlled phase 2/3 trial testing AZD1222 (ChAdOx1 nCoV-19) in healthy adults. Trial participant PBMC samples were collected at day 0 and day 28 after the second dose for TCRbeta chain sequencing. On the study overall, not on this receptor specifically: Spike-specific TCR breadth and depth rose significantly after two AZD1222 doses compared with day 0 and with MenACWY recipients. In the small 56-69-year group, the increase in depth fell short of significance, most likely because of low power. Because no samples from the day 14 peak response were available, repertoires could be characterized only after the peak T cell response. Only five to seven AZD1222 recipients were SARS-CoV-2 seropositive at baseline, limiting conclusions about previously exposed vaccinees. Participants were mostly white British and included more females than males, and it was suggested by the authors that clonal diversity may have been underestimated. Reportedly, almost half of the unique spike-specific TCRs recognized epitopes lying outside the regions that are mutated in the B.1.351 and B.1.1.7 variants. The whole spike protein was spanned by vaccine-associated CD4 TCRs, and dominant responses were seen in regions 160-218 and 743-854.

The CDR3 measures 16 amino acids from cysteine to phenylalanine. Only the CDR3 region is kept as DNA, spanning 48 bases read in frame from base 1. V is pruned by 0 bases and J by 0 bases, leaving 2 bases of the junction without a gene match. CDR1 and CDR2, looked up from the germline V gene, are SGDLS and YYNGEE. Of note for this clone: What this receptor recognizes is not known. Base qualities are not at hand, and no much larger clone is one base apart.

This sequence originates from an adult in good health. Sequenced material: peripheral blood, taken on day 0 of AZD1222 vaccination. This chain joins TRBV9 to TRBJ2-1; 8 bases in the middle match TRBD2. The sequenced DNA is TGTGCCAGCAGCGTAGTAGCGGGAAGCTCCTACAATGAGCAGTTCTTC. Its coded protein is CASSVVAGSSYNEQFF. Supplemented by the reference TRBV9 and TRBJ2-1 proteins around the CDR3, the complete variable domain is DSGVTQTPKHLITATGQRVTLRCSPRSGDLSVYWYQQSLDQGLQFLIQYYNGEERAKGNILERFSAQQFPDLHSELNLSSLELGDSALYFCASSVVAGSSYNEQFFGPGTRLTVL.